These 4 T cell receptor beta chains came from one sample sequenced in a study of blood T cell repertoires in COVID-19. Method: immunoSEQ multiplex PCR; TCRdb's copy keeps in-frame clones and lacks some. The table records about 140,000 clones, 84% of them present only once. The sequenced sample was PBMCs or T cells enriched from blood (not recorded which). The receptor source for this set is a young woman who had been exposed to COVID-19.

This clone was observed once. The rearrangement links TRBV13 to TRBJ2-7; D ambiguous. Trimming cost V 2 bases and J 5 bases, with 7 bases left between them. The CDR3 has 12 residues. Germline CDR1 and CDR2: PRHDT and FYEKMQ (reference sequence). This CDR3 is CASSLIYHEQYF. The CDR3 bases are TGTGCCAGCAGCTTAATCTACCACGAGCAGTACTTC.

V is TRBV4-2 and J is TRBJ2-2; 11 bases align to TRBD2. Germline V gene sequence: CDR1 LGHNA, CDR2 YNFKEQ. The length of the CDR3 is 17 residues. V gave up 0 bases and J gave up 5 bases; unmatched junction bases: 5. As DNA, the CDR3 is TGTGCCAGCAGCCAAGATCTTGGGACTAGCGGTACCGGGGAGCTGTTTTTT. Protein sequence: CASSQDLGTSGTGELFF.

V and J are TRBV6-2 or TRBV6-3 and TRBJ1-4; D is unresolved. Looked up from germline, CDR1 is MNHEY and CDR2 is SVGEGT. Trimming shortened V by 0 bases and J by 13 bases, and 12 bases separated the two germline ends. The CDR3 totals 13 residues. CDR3 loop: CASSYSRGNRLFF. The DNA of the CDR3 is TGTGCCAGCAGTTACTCGAGAGGGAATAGACTGTTTTTT.

The rearrangement joins TRBV9 to TRBJ1-6; TRBD1 aligns across 8 bases. After removal of 4 bases from V and 3 bases from J, the junction contained 9 bases not matched to a gene. CDR1 SGDLS and CDR2 YYNGEE come from the germline V gene. This CDR3 contains 17 residues. CDR3 in DNA: TGTGCCAGCAGCACTATACAGGGGGGCGTCTATAATTCACCCCTCCACTTT. As protein: CASSTIQGGVYNSPLHF.